This T cell receptor (beta chain) was obtained from a study of blood T cell repertoires in COVID-19. Overall study: Samples taken during acute and convalescent COVID-19 were collected in the United States, Italy and Spain.

Data came from immunoSEQ multiplex PCR; TCRdb stores just in-frame clones and leaves some out. Among over 85,000 clones listed, more than 75% were seen once. The receptor's source is a woman aged 80 or over with acute or convalescent COVID-19. Source material: peripheral blood.

CDR3 sequence: CATSSGGAREQFF. The CDR3, as DNA: TGTGCCACTTCTAGCGGGGGGGCCCGGGAGCAGTTCTTC. V gene TRBV7-2 combines with J gene TRBJ2-1; 12 nucleotides line up with TRBD2. There are 13 residues in the CDR3. The trim removed 10 bases at V and 10 bases at J, leaving 8 bases unmatched. Germline CDR1 SGHTA, CDR2 FQGNSA.